The 27 T cell receptor beta chains given below trace back to one sample, sequenced in a study of blood T cell repertoires in COVID-19. The table came from immunoSEQ multiplex PCR; TCRdb's copy has only in-frame clones and leaves some out. The sample has about 75,000 clones, 75% to 85% seen once. Sequenced sample: peripheral blood. The receptor source for this set is a woman of 80 years or more with active or convalescent COVID-19.

The chain is built from TRBV7-7 and TRBJ1-2; D may be TRBD1 (5 bases). Germline loops: CDR1 SSHAT, CDR2 FNYEAQ (reference sequence). V was clipped by 2 bases and J by 14 bases, with 18 bases between them. The CDR3 totals 13 residues. DNA for the CDR3: TGTGCCAGCAGCTTATCTATAGGGACTGCCTTGACCTTC. Translation gives CASSLSIGTALTF.

The chain links TRBV3-1 (or the pseudogene TRBV3-2) to TRBJ1-2; D is ambiguous. V gave up 0 bases and J gave up 2 bases, with 4 bases separating them. The CDR3 has 13 amino acids. The germline gives CDR1 LGHDT, CDR2 YNNKEL (reference sequence). Here the CDR3 DNA reads TGTGCCAGCAGCCAAGAGCGGAACTATGGCTACACCTTC. Protein sequence: CASSQERNYGYTF.

The chain carries TRBV6-5 and TRBJ2-2; 7 bases align to TRBD1. Germline loops: CDR1 MNHEY, CDR2 SVGAGI. V shed 10 bases, J shed 9 bases, and the junction held 11 bases outside the gene matches. This CDR3 spans 13 amino acids. CDR3 protein: CATRGGAGRELFF. CDR3 bases: TGTGCCACCCGAGGGGGCGCAGGCCGGGAGCTGTTTTTT.

The J gene is TRBJ2-5, the V gene TRBV5-4, with 13 nucleotides matching TRBD2. The CDR3 is 16 residues long. V was pared by 4 bases and J by 1 base, with 4 bases of the junction left unmatched. From germline, CDR1 is SGHNT and CDR2 YYREEE (reference sequence). The CDR3 nucleotides are TGTGCCAGCAGCCTCGGGACTAGCGGGACCCAAGAGACCCAGTACTTC. Amino acid sequence: CASSLGTSGTQETQYF.

This chain joins TRBV7-7 and TRBJ1-1; 9 bases are shared with TRBD1. V shed 5 bases and J 2 bases; nucleotides not matched to a gene: 6. Germline assignment: CDR1 SSHAT and CDR2 FNYEAQ (reference sequence). The CDR3 spans 15 residues. CDR3 loop: CASSPTGGFNTEAFF. The CDR3 DNA sequence: TGTGCCAGCAGCCCGACAGGGGGATTTAACACTGAAGCTTTCTTT.

The V and J genes are TRBV19 and TRBJ2-1; 9 positions match TRBD1. With V trimmed by 3 bases and J by 7 bases, 10 bases remained unmatched. Germline CDR1 and CDR2: LNHDA and SQIVND (reference sequence). This CDR3 is 16 amino acids long. The DNA of the CDR3 is TGTGCCAGTAGTATCCCCCCGGGGACAGGGTTAAATGAGCAGTTCTTC. Translating it yields CASSIPPGTGLNEQFF.

This clone was picked up one time. This chain uses TRBV27 with TRBJ2-3; D might be TRBD1 (5 bases). CDR1 and CDR2 (germline): MNHEY, SMNVEV (reference sequence). CDR3 length equals 16 residues. The V end lost 7 bases, the J end lost 0 bases, and 17 bases lay between the germline ends. The CDR3 protein is CASNYRQTASTDTQYF. The CDR3 DNA sequence: TGTGCCAGCAACTACCGACAGACTGCTAGCACAGATACGCAGTATTTT.

The chain uses TRBV6-1 and TRBJ2-7; D perhaps matches TRBD2 (5 bases). The CDR3 extends over 15 amino acids. Germline assignment: CDR1 MNHNS and CDR2 SASEGT. Trimming left V 2 bases short and J 1 base short, with 12 bases between. The CDR3 sequence is CASSEFSWESYEQYF. The DNA of the CDR3 is TGTGCCAGCAGTGAATTCTCGTGGGAGTCCTACGAGCAGTACTTC.

The J gene is TRBJ1-5, the V gene TRBV4-1; 9 nucleotides match TRBD1. The ends lost 1 base at V and 6 bases at J; junction bases unmatched: 4. CDR1 and CDR2 (germline): MGHRA, YSYEKL. The CDR3 sequence is 15 residues long. DNA of the CDR3: TGCGCCAGCAGCCAAGGGGTGACAGGGGGTCAGCCCCAGCATTTT. Protein: CASSQGVTGGQPQHF.

In its sample, this clone was seen a few times. DNA of the CDR3: TGCGCCAGCAGTCTTGGGACTCTCTCCTACGAGCAGTACTTC. Amino acid sequence: CASSLGTLSYEQYF. The rearrangement joins TRBV4-1 to TRBJ2-7; D may be TRBD2 (6 bases). The V gene lost 6 bases and the J gene lost 0 bases, with 12 bases spanning the gap. The germline V gene has CDR1 MGHRA and CDR2 YSYEKL. The CDR3 consists of 14 residues.

The rearrangement uses TRBV29-1 and TRBJ1-2; 7 bases are shared with TRBD1. The V segment lost 7 bases and the J segment 4 bases; nucleotides outside the gene matches: 9. Germline V gives CDR1 SQVTM, CDR2 ANQGSEA. The CDR3 sequence is 13 residues long. As DNA, the CDR3 is TGCAGCGCACGGGACAGAGAAGTCTATGGCTACACCTTC. Its translation: CSARDREVYGYTF.

The chain carries TRBV25-1 and TRBJ2-7, with 9 bases identical to TRBD2. The CDR3 totals 15 residues. The V segment lost 1 base and the J segment 4 bases; nucleotides outside the gene matches: 5. In germline, CDR1 is MGHDK, CDR2 SYGVNS. This chain's CDR3 is CASSELGTSSYEQYF. CDR3 nucleotide sequence: TGTGCCAGCAGTGAATTGGGGACTAGCTCTTACGAGCAGTACTTC.

This sequence joins TRBV3-1 (or the pseudogene TRBV3-2) and TRBJ2-1; 8 bases are shared with TRBD2. V lost 4 bases and J lost 4; bases outside the gene matches: 12. CDR1 and CDR2 (germline): LGHDT, YNNKEL (reference sequence). CDR3 length: 17 amino acids. The CDR3 spells CASSLYGGAELYNEQFF. Written as DNA, the CDR3 is TGTGCCAGCAGCCTCTACGGGGGGGCGGAGCTTTACAATGAGCAGTTCTTC.

V is TRBV6-1 and J is TRBJ2-7; 10 positions agree with TRBD1. This CDR3 has 16 amino acids. J lost 1 base, V lost 2 bases, and 5 bases had no gene match. In germline, CDR1 is MNHNS, CDR2 SASEGT. The CDR3 DNA reads as TGTGCCAGCAGTGAACTCCCGGGACAGGGGTCCTACGAGCAGTACTTC. Translating gives CASSELPGQGSYEQYF.

The chain joins TRBV2 to TRBJ1-2; 7 bases align to TRBD1. The CDR3 totals 12 residues. CDR1 and CDR2 (germline): SNHLY, FYNNEI. The V and J ends lost 11 bases and 0 bases, in that order; junction bases with no gene match: 3. CDR3 protein: CAGDSANYGYTF. The CDR3 DNA follows: TGTGCCGGGGACAGTGCTAACTATGGCTACACCTTC.

The chain uses TRBV7-2 and TRBJ1-5; 8 nucleotides match TRBD1. The CDR3 sequence is 15 residues long. Per the germline V gene, CDR1 is SGHTA and CDR2 is FQGNSA. The V gene end was trimmed by 5 bases and the J gene end by 0 bases; junction bases not matched to a gene: 3. CDR3 amino acids: CASSRTGSSNQPQHF. The CDR3 DNA is TGTGCCAGCAGCCGGACAGGGTCTAGCAATCAGCCCCAGCATTTT.

The rearrangement joins TRBV28 to TRBJ1-5; a possible D gene is TRBD1 (6 bases). This CDR3 spans 15 amino acids. Looked up from germline, CDR1 is MDHEN and CDR2 is SYDVKM. V was cut by 5 bases and J by 2 bases, with 13 bases left in between. The CDR3 here is CASSPQKGGNQPQHF. The CDR3 coding sequence is TGTGCCAGCAGTCCCCAGAAGGGGGGCAATCAGCCCCAGCATTTT.

The genes are TRBV28 and TRBJ1-1, with TRBD1 as a possible D gene (6 bases). The CDR3 has 11 residues. Germline V lookup: CDR1 MDHEN, CDR2 SYDVKM. V lost 6 bases and J lost 7, with 9 bases in between. Here the CDR3 DNA reads TGTGCCAGCAGCAGGGGAGTTGAAGCTTTCTTT. Its translation is CASSRGVEAFF.

There are a few counts of this clone. This chain connects TRBV6-2 or TRBV6-3 to TRBJ1-2, with a weak D call TRBD1 (5 bases). This CDR3 is 13 amino acids long. Germline V gene data show CDR1 as MNHEY and CDR2 as SVGEGT. The V gene lost 2 bases and the J gene lost 3 bases, with 7 bases spanning the gap. CDR3 sequence reads: CASSYGGYYGYTF. The CDR3 DNA reads TGTGCCAGCAGTTACGGGGGGTACTATGGCTACACCTTC.

The gene calls are TRBV4-3 and TRBJ2-7; 9 positions agree with TRBD2. Germline values: CDR1 LGHNA, CDR2 YSLEER. The V gene end was trimmed by 1 base and the J gene end by 2 bases; junction bases not matched to a gene: 6. The CDR3 is 16 residues long. As DNA, the CDR3 is TGCGCCAGCAGCCAAGTTAGCGGGAGACGCGCCTACGAGCAGTACTTC. Translating it yields CASSQVSGRRAYEQYF.

This rearrangement joins TRBV7-2 to TRBJ2-1, with TRBD2 matching 13 bases. CDR3 length: 16 amino acids. Germline values: CDR1 SGHTA, CDR2 FQGNSA. J lost 7 bases, V lost 4 bases, and 7 bases had no gene match. The CDR3 nucleotides read TGTGCCAGCAGCTACACTAGCGGGAGGGCCAAGAATGAGCAGTTCTTC. This translates into CASSYTSGRAKNEQFF.

This clone was seen a handful of times. J is TRBJ2-7 and V is TRBV6-6; 7 nucleotides match TRBD1. Germline V gives CDR1 MNHNY, CDR2 SVGAGI (reference sequence). After removal of 3 bases from V and 6 bases from J, the junction contained 5 bases not matched to a gene. The CDR3 consists of 13 residues. This CDR3 is CASSYEGAGEQYF. DNA of the CDR3: TGTGCCAGCAGTTATGAGGGGGCTGGCGAGCAGTACTTC.

The V gene is TRBV7-6, the J gene TRBJ2-5; 8 positions match TRBD2. The germline CDR1 and CDR2 sequences are SGHVS and FNYEAQ. CDR3 length equals 15 residues. With V trimmed by 2 bases and J by 5 bases, 7 bases remained unmatched. The CDR3 DNA is TGTGCCAGCAGCTTACTCGGGGGGGCACGGGAGACCCAGTACTTC. Its translation: CASSLLGGARETQYF.

This sequence joins TRBV11-1 and TRBJ2-1; 7 nucleotides agree with TRBD1. The J segment lost 2 bases and the V segment lost 6 bases, leaving 7 bases of the junction unmatched. Germline values: CDR1 SGHAT, CDR2 FQDESV (reference sequence). This CDR3 is 15 amino acids long. DNA for the CDR3: TGTGCCAGCAGTATAGGACAGGCTGCCTACAATGAGCAGTTCTTC. Translation: CASSIGQAAYNEQFF.

This clone has more than one count but fewer than ten. This chain connects TRBV19 to TRBJ1-2; 8 nucleotides match TRBD1. CDR1 LNHDA and CDR2 SQIVND come from the germline V gene (reference sequence). Unmatched junction bases numbered 14, after V lost 7 bases and J lost 10 bases. The CDR3 has 14 amino acids. The CDR3 region has the DNA TGTGCCAGTATAGGAGGCAGGGGGCGTCTTGACTACACCTTC. As protein: CASIGGRGRLDYTF. Full variable domain (missing parts from reference TRBV19 and TRBJ1-2): DGGITQSPKYLFRKEGQNVTLSCEQNLNHDAMYWYRQDPGQGLRLIYYSQIVNDFQKGDIAEGYSVSREKKESFPLTVTSAQKNPTAFYLCASIGGRGRLDYTFGSGTRLTVV.

This clone was observed a handful of times. The gene calls are TRBV4-1 and TRBJ1-3; D is undetermined. The V and J ends lost 6 bases and 0 bases respectively, with 12 bases between them. The CDR3 contains 15 residues. Germline values: CDR1 MGHRA, CDR2 YSYEKL. CDR3 coding DNA: TGCGCCAGCAGACCTACGGGGTACTCTGGAAACACCATATATTTT. This translates into CASRPTGYSGNTIYF.

The V gene is TRBV27, the J gene TRBJ2-3; 9 bases are a match to TRBD2. The J segment lost 4 bases and the V segment lost 1 base, leaving 3 bases of the junction unmatched. Germline CDR1 is MNHEY and CDR2 is SMNVEV (reference sequence). CDR3 size: 15 residues. CDR3 region: CASSLFGGRADTQYF. CDR3 nucleotide sequence: TGTGCCAGCAGTTTATTCGGCGGGAGGGCAGATACGCAGTATTTT.